The rows below give T cell receptor beta chains drawn from one sample of a study of identical twins. In TCRdb, the 5' RACE reads were re-called with MiXCR into one record per CDR3 protein. There are about 430,000 distinct CDR3 sequences in the sample; around 20% occur only once, and 12% lies in the top ten. Sequencing was carried out using naive T cells sorted from blood. These receptors were collected from a man between 45 and 60 years old in good health. Each CDR3 is given with its conserved first and last residue. D genes are given only for firm matches. A clone size is listed for some rows: how often the clone was seen (once, few, many), or a class if it is expanded.

clone_size	v_call	j_call	d_call	cdr3_aa	cdr3_nt
-	TRBV20-1	TRBJ2-4	-	CSAREVLAEKNIQYF	TGCAGTGCTAGAGAGGTGCTAGCAGAAAAAAACATTCAGTACTTC
-	TRBV7-9	TRBJ1-1	-	CASSQIWTEAFF	TGTGCCAGCAGCCAAATCTGGACTGAAGCTTTCTTT
many	TRBV29-1	TRBJ2-6	-	CSVGSGANVLTF	TGCAGCGTCGGGTCTGGGGCCAACGTCCTGACTTTC
few	TRBV12-3/TRBV12-4	TRBJ2-3	TRBD1	CASSWDRVSTDTQYF	TGTGCCAGCAGCTGGGACAGGGTTAGCACAGATACGCAGTATTTT
many	TRBV5-1	TRBJ2-1	TRBD2	CASSLGYLAGAYNEQFF	TGCGCCAGCAGCTTGGGTTACCTAGCGGGGGCCTACAATGAGCAGTTCTTC
many	TRBV10-3	TRBJ1-1	-	CAIKGNLNTEAFF	TGTGCCATCAAGGGCAATTTGAACACTGAAGCTTTCTTT
many	TRBV4-1	TRBJ1-1	-	CASSPGVNTEAFF	TGCGCCAGCAGCCCCGGAGTGAACACTGAAGCTTTCTTT
few	TRBV7-9	TRBJ2-1	TRBD1	CASSSSGQGFYNEQFF	TGTGCCAGCAGCTCCTCAGGACAGGGTTTTTACAATGAGCAGTTCTTC
few	TRBV9	TRBJ1-3	-	CASSDDSLSGNTIYF	TGTGCCAGCAGCGATGACAGCCTCTCTGGAAACACCATATATTTT
-	TRBV6-2/TRBV6-3	TRBJ1-1	-	CASNAGGWYTEAFF	TGTGCCAGCAATGCCGGAGGATGGTACACTGAAGCTTTCTTT
few	TRBV6-5	TRBJ2-2	-	CASSYDGSSATYTGELFF	TGTGCCAGCAGTTACGACGGGTCTAGCGCTACGTACACCGGGGAGCTGTTTTTT
-	TRBV28	TRBJ2-7	-	CASPSGPPSYEQYF	TGTGCCAGTCCCTCGGGTCCCCCGTCCTACGAGCAGTACTTC
-	TRBV5-1	TRBJ1-4	-	CASSLSTGRATNEKLFF	TGCGCCAGCAGCTTGTCAACAGGGCGGGCGACTAATGAAAAACTGTTTTTT
many	TRBV5-6	TRBJ2-5	-	CASSLLSFQETQYF	TGTGCCAGCAGCTTATTATCTTTCCAAGAGACCCAGTACTTC
few	TRBV10-3	TRBJ1-6	TRBD1	CAIQGQANSPLHF	TGTGCCATACAGGGACAGGCCAATTCACCCCTCCACTTT
many	TRBV9	TRBJ1-2	-	CASSVLDSNYGYTF	TGTGCCAGCAGCGTCCTAGACAGTAACTATGGCTACACCTTC
many	TRBV7-2	TRBJ1-3	-	CASSLAGGAHGNTIYF	TGTGCCAGCAGCTTAGCGGGGGGGGCGCACGGAAACACCATATATTTT
-	TRBV5-6	TRBJ2-1	-	CASSLALAREQFF	TGTGCCAGCAGCTTGGCCCTGGCACGGGAGCAGTTCTTC
few	TRBV4-3	TRBJ2-5	-	CASSQDPWETQYF	TGCGCCAGCAGCCAAGATCCCTGGGAGACCCAGTACTTC
few	TRBV20-1	TRBJ2-4	-	CSARDGHRNIQYF	TGCAGTGCTAGAGATGGGCACAGGAACATTCAGTACTTC
many	TRBV7-2	TRBJ2-5	TRBD2	CASLAAGETQYF	TGTGCCAGCCTAGCGGCGGGAGAGACCCAGTACTTC
many	TRBV15	TRBJ2-6	TRBD1	CATSSEQGSGANVLTF	TGTGCCACCAGCAGCGAACAGGGGTCTGGGGCCAACGTCCTGACTTTC
-	TRBV29-1	TRBJ2-1	TRBD1	CSVVPGQGNNYNEQFF	TGCAGCGTTGTCCCGGGACAGGGGAATAACTACAATGAGCAGTTCTTC
-	TRBV28	TRBJ1-6	-	CASSSPQYSPLHF	TGTGCCAGCAGTTCCCCACAGTATTCACCCCTCCACTTT
-	TRBV7-9	TRBJ2-7	TRBD2	CASSWTSARYEQYF	TGTGCCAGCAGCTGGACTAGCGCCCGTTACGAGCAGTACTTC
-	TRBV15	TRBJ1-1	-	CATSREQGTKAFF	TGTGCCACCAGCAGAGAGCAGGGTACTAAAGCTTTCTTT
few	TRBV10-3	TRBJ2-1	-	CAISENSFHEQFF	TGTGCCATCAGTGAGAACTCATTTCATGAGCAGTTCTTC
many	TRBV9	TRBJ1-1	TRBD1	CASSIGTGGYSEAFF	TGTGCCAGCAGCATTGGGACAGGGGGCTATTCTGAAGCTTTCTTT
few	TRBV20-1	TRBJ1-3	-	CSAPRQAEDTIYF	TGCAGTGCCCCGAGACAGGCTGAGGACACCATATATTTT